This is a list of T cell receptor beta chains from one sample in a study of cytomegalovirus exposure and HLA in healthy donors. The table came from immunoSEQ multiplex PCR; TCRdb's copy has only in-frame clones and leaves some out. In the table there are over 150,000 clones, around 75% of which are singletons. The material sequenced was PBMCs. The receptor source for this set is a human donor in good health. The CDR3 runs from the conserved cysteine through the conserved F or W.

>TRBV15|TRBJ1-5
CATSTPGQPQHF
>TRBV5-1|TRBJ2-2
CASSSPGLRGTGELFF
>TRBV19|TRBJ1-5
CASSNGQGANQPQHF
>TRBV7-2|TRBJ2-3
CASSLSGQSTDTQYF
>TRBV11-2|TRBJ2-7
CASSPGHEQYF
>TRBV4-3|TRBJ2-1
CASSWGLAGPTGYNEQFF
>TRBV7-8|TRBJ2-7
CASSPDRVEQYF
>TRBV19|TRBJ2-2
CASSIVRDRGRITGELFF
>TRBV27|TRBJ1-2
CASSPHRGNLDGYTF
>TRBV2|TRBJ1-3
CASSGGAGNTIYF
>TRBV4-3|TRBJ1-6
CASSQDYPVNGSPLHF
>TRBV28|TRBJ2-1
CASSSGSYNEQFF
>TRBV6-5|TRBJ1-2
CASRGTAPRPNGYTF
>TRBV5-5|TRBJ1-2
CASSFYFTGYYGYTF
>TRBV5-1|TRBJ1-1
CASSVPTANTEAFF
>TRBV7-2|TRBJ2-3
CASSFGPGSGDTQYF
>TRBV5-6|TRBJ2-7
CASSLEGRASYEQYF
>TRBV25-1|TRBJ2-7
CASSLQGVTYEQYF
>TRBV5-1|TRBJ2-7
CASSLWQATYEQYF
>TRBV10-3|TRBJ2-7
CAISEPHGYEQYF